This TCR beta chain comes out of a study of STAT5B mutations in CD4+ large granular lymphocyte leukemia. With regard to this clone: Its matching antigen is unknown.

Broader study findings: No patients shared main leukemic clonotypes, though roughly 25% appeared at low frequency elsewhere. Compared with healthy controls (2/35), patient top clones favored TRBV06 (8/27).

This table comes from immunoSEQ multiplex PCR, and its TCRdb copy is limited to in-frame clones, with some not included. The sample lists fewer than 45,000 clones, about 86% occurring once. Germline V gene sequence: CDR1 SGDLS, CDR2 YYNGEE. This CDR3 is 14 amino acids long. V lost 4 bases, J lost 2 bases, and 12 bases lay in between. J is TRBJ1-2 and V is TRBV9; D remains ambiguous. Sequenced: CD4+ T cells from blood buffy coats. The clonotype was recovered from a human donor in good health. The CDR3 region has the DNA TGTGCCAGCAGCCCTAGGGCCAGCAACTATGGCTACACCTTC. Residues: CASSPRASNYGYTF.